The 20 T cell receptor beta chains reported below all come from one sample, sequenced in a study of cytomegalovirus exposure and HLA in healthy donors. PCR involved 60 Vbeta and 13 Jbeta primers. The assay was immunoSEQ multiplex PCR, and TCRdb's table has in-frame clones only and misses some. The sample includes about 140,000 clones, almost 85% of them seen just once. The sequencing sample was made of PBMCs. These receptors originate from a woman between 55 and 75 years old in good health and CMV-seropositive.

DNA of the CDR3: TGTGCCAGCAGCTTAAAGCGTATGACCTACGAGCAGTACTTC. This translates into CASSLKRMTYEQYF. The gene calls are TRBV11-2 and TRBJ2-7, with D hard to call. Between the trimmed V and J ends, which lost 2 bases and 2 bases, there was a span of 10 bases. Germline V gives CDR1 SGHAT, CDR2 FQNNGV. This CDR3 has 14 residues.

DNA for the CDR3: TGTGCCAGCTCTCGGGACAGGAACTACGAGCAGTACTTC. It translates to CASSRDRNYEQYF. The rearrangement links TRBV28 to TRBJ2-5; 8 bases align to TRBD1. Near its end, the DNA agrees better with TRBJ2-7, so the J call may be wrong. Germline lookup yields CDR1 MDHEN and CDR2 SYDVKM. The CDR3 spans 13 residues.

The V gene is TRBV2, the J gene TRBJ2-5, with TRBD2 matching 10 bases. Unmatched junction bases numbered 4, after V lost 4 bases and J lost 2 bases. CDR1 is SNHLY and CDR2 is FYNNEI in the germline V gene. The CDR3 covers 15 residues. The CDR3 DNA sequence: TGTGCCAGCAGTGTGACAGCGGGAGGGCAAGAGACCCAGTACTTC. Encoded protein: CASSVTAGGQETQYF.

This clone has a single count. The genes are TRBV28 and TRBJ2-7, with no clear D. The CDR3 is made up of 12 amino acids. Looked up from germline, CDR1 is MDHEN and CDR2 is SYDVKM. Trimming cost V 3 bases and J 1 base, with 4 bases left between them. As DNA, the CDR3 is TGTGCCAGCAGTTTCTTATCCTACGAGCAGTACTTC. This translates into CASSFLSYEQYF.

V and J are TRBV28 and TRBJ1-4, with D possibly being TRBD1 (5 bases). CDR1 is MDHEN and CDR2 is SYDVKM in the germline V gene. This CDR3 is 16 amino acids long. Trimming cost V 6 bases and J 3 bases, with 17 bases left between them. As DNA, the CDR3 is TGTGCCAGCAGGCCAAGCGGGGCAAGTCCTAATGAAAAACTGTTTTTT. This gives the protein CASRPSGASPNEKLFF.

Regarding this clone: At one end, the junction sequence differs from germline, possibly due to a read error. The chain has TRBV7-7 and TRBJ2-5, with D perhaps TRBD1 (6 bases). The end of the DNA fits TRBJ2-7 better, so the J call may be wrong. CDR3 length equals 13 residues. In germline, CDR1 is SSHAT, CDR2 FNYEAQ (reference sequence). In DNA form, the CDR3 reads TGTGCTAGCAGCCCTACTCAGGGGAGCGAGCAGTACTTC. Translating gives CASSPTQGSEQYF.

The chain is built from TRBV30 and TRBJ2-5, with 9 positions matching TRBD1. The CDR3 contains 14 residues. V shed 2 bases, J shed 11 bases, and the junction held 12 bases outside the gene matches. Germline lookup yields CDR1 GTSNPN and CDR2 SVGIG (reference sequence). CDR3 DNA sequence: TGTGCCTGGAGTCTTGACAGGGGGGGTAATGAGCAGTACTTC. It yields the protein CAWSLDRGGNEQYF.

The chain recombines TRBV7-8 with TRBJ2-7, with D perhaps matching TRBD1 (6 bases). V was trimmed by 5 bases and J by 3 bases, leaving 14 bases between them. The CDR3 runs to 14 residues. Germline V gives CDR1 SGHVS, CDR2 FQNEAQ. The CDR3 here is CASSIWTESYEQYF. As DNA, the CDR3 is TGTGCCAGCAGCATTTGGACAGAGAGCTACGAGCAGTACTTC.

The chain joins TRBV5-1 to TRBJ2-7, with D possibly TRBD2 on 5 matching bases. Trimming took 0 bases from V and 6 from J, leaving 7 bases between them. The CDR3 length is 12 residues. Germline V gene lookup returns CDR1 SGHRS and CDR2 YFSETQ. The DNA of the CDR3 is TGCGCCAGCAGCTTGGAGCGGAGCGAGCAGTACTTC. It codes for CASSLERSEQYF.

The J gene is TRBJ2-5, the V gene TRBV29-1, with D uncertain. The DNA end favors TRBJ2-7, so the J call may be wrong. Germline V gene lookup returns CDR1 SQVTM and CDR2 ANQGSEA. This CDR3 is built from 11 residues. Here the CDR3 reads CSASDSYEQYF. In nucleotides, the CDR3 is TGCAGCGCGAGCGACTCCTACGAGCAGTACTTC.

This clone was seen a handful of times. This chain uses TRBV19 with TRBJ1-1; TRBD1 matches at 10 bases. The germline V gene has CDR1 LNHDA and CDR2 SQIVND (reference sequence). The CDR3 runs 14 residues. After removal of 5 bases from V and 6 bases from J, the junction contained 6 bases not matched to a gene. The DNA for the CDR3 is TGTGCCAGTAGTCTTCGACAGGGGGCGGCTGAAGCTTTCTTT. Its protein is CASSLRQGAAEAFF. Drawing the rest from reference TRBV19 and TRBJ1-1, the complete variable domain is DGGITQSPKYLFRKEGQNVTLSCEQNLNHDAMYWYRQDPGQGLRLIYYSQIVNDFQKGDIAEGYSVSREKKESFPLTVTSAQKNPTAFYLCASSLRQGAAEAFFGQGTRLTVV.

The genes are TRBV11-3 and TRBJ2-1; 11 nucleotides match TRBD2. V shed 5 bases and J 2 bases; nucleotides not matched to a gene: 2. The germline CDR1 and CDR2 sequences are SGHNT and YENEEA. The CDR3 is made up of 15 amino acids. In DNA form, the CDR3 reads TGTGCCAGCAGCATAGCGGGAGGGGCCTACAATGAGCAGTTCTTC. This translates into CASSIAGGAYNEQFF.

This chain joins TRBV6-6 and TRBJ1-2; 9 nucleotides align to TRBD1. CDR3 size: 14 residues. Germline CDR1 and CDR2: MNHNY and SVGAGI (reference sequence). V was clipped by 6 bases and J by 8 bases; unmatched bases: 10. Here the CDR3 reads CASSRDGTGNGYTF. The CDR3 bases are TGTGCCAGCAGCCGGGACGGGACAGGGAACGGCTACACCTTC.

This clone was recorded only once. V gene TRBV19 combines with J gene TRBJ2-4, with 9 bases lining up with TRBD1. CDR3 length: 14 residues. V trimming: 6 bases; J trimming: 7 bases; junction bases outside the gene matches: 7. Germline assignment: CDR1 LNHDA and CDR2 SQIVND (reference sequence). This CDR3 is CASRNRDRANIQYF. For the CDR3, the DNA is TGTGCCAGTAGGAACCGGGACAGGGCTAACATTCAGTACTTC.

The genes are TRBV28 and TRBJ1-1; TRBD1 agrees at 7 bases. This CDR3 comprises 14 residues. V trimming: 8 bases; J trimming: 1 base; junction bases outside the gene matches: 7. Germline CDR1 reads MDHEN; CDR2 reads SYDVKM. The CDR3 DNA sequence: TGTGCCAGCCGGGCCGGGACAGCGAACACTGAAGCTTTCTTT. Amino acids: CASRAGTANTEAFF.

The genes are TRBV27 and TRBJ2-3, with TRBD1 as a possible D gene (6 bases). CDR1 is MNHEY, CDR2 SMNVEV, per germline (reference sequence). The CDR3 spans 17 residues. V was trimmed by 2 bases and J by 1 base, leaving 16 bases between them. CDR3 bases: TGTGCCAGCAGTTTACGCCCCAGGGGAAAGGGCACAGATACGCAGTATTTT. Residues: CASSLRPRGKGTDTQYF.

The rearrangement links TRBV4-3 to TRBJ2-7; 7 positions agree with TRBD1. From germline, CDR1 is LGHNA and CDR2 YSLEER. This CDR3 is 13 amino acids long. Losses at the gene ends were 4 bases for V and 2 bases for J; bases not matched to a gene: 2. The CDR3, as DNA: TGCGCCAGCAGCCCGACAGGGACCTACGAGCAGTACTTC. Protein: CASSPTGTYEQYF.

In nucleotides, the CDR3 is TGTGCCAGCAGCTTAGTCGGGAGGGAGACCCAGTACTTC. Translating it yields CASSLVGRETQYF. This rearrangement joins TRBV7-8 to TRBJ2-5; 7 bases agree with TRBD2. This CDR3 spans 13 amino acids. J was trimmed by 5 bases and V by 1 base; bases with no gene match: 1. CDR1 is SGHVS, CDR2 FQNEAQ, per germline.

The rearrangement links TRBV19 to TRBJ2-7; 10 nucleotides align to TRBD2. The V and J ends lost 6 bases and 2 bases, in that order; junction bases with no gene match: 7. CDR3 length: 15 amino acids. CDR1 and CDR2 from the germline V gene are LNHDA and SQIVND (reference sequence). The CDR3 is CASRPSGRETYEQYF. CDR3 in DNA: TGTGCCAGTAGGCCGAGCGGGAGGGAAACCTACGAGCAGTACTTC. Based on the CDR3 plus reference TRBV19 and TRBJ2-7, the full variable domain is DGGITQSPKYLFRKEGQNVTLSCEQNLNHDAMYWYRQDPGQGLRLIYYSQIVNDFQKGDIAEGYSVSREKKESFPLTVTSAQKNPTAFYLCASRPSGRETYEQYFGPGTRLTVT.

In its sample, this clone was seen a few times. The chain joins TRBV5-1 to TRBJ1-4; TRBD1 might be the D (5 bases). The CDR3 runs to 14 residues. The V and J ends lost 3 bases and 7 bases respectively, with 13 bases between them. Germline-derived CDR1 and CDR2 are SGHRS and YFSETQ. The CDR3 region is CASSYGAEGEKLFF. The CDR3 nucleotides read TGCGCCAGCAGCTATGGGGCGGAGGGTGAAAAACTGTTTTTT.